Each of the 13 T cell receptor beta chains below was sequenced from the same sample in a study of identical twins (dated by TCRdb to between 2015 and 2016). Receptors were amplified or captured by 5' RACE. The instrument was an Illumina HiSeq 2000. TCRdb handled the public reads itself, with Q25 trimming in fastp and clone calling in MiXCR, and kept productive beta chains. Under each unique CDR3 protein, matching rows form one entry showing the most common genes and DNA. Here the sample has about 240,000 distinct CDR3 sequences; about 10% occur a single time. 8% to 10% of the sample goes to the ten largest clones. The sequencing input was memory T cells sorted from blood. Interpreted using the paper, the cell subset or site label stands for: CD45RO+ enriched T cells. The receptor source for this set is a man aged 45-60 years in good health.

This clonotype was detected many times. The rearrangement links TRBV14 to TRBJ1-1; 7 nucleotides line up with TRBD1. Unmatched junction bases numbered 5, after V lost 7 bases and J lost 0 bases. Germline V gene data show CDR1 as SGHDN and CDR2 as FVKESK. The CDR3 has 14 residues. CDR3 sequence: CASTIGGVNTEAFF. The CDR3 coding sequence is TGTGCCAGCACAATAGGGGGCGTGAACACTGAAGCTTTCTTT.

This clonotype showed up many times. The chain employs TRBV6-1 and TRBJ2-3; D not certain. Germline lookup yields CDR1 MNHNS and CDR2 SASEGT. V gave up 5 bases and J gave up 0 bases, with 12 bases separating them. This CDR3 contains 15 residues. The CDR3: CASSPAALSTDTQYF. Written as DNA, the CDR3 is TGTGCCAGCAGTCCGGCAGCACTTAGCACAGATACGCAGTATTTT.

This clonotype was counted only a few times. The rearrangement uses TRBV5-6 and TRBJ2-1; 10 bases fit TRBD1. The CDR3 consists of 19 residues. V lost 4 bases and J lost 0; bases outside the gene matches: 13. Germline CDR1 and CDR2: SGHDT and YYEEEE. The CDR3 DNA reads as TGTGCCAGCAGCCCACCCCCGGGACAGGGGCCATTCTCCTACAATGAGCAGTTCTTC. Residues: CASSPPPGQGPFSYNEQFF. Filled out from reference TRBV5-6 and TRBJ2-1, the complete variable domain reads DAGVTQSPTHLIKTRGQQVTLRCSPKSGHDTVSWYQQALGQGPQFIFQYYEEEERQRGNFPDRFSGHQFPNYSSELNVNALLLGDSALYLCASSPPPGQGPFSYNEQFFGPGTRLTVL.

This clonotype has a count of ten or more. This rearrangement joins TRBV7-3 to TRBJ2-1, with D tentatively TRBD1 (6 bases). The V and J ends lost 5 bases and 4 bases respectively, with 12 bases between them. Germline V CDR1 and CDR2: SGHTA, FQGTGA. There are 14 residues in the CDR3. CDR3 sequence reads: CASSRGTGYNEQFF. Here the CDR3 DNA reads TGTGCCAGCAGCCGGGGAACAGGGTACAATGAGCAGTTCTTC. Full variable domain (missing parts from reference TRBV7-3 and TRBJ2-1): GAGVSQTPSNKVTEKGKYVELRCDPISGHTALYWYRQSLGQGPEFLIYFQGTGAADDSGLPNDRFFAVRPEGSVSTLKIQRTERGDSAVYLCASSRGTGYNEQFFGPGTRLTVL.

The chain employs TRBV28 and TRBJ2-3, with D perhaps matching TRBD1 (5 bases). This CDR3 comprises 15 residues. V lost 6 bases and J 1 base, leaving 14 bases between the germline ends. Germline lookup yields CDR1 MDHEN and CDR2 SYDVKM. CDR3 in amino acids: CASRKPLGGTDTQYF. CDR3 bases: TGTGCCAGCAGGAAGCCCCTAGGGGGCACAGATACGCAGTATTTT.

This clonotype was recorded a few times. The V and J genes are TRBV30 and TRBJ1-2; D call uncertain. This CDR3 is built from 12 residues. Between the trimmed V and J ends, which lost 0 bases and 8 bases, there was a span of 10 bases. CDR1 GTSNPN and CDR2 SVGIG come from the germline V gene (reference sequence). CDR3 sequence reads: CAWSVHVSGYTF. The CDR3 coding sequence is TGTGCCTGGAGTGTACACGTATCAGGCTACACCTTC. The entire variable domain, with the rest obtained from reference TRBV30 and TRBJ1-2, is as follows: SQTIHQWPATLVQPVGSPLSLECTVEGTSNPNLYWYRQAAGRGLQLLFYSVGIGQISSEVPQNLSASRPQDRQFILSSKKLLLSDSGFYLCAWSVHVSGYTFGSGTRLTVV.

This CDR3 reads CASSPGAGYEQYF. CDR3 bases: TGTGCCAGCAGTCCAGGGGCTGGCTACGAGCAGTACTTC. The V gene is TRBV7-8, the J gene TRBJ2-7, with D tentatively TRBD1 (6 bases). The CDR3 spans 13 residues. Trimming left V 6 bases short and J 3 bases short, with 12 bases between. CDR1 and CDR2 (germline): SGHVS, FQNEAQ.

At least ten counts were recorded for this clonotype. The chain carries TRBV6-1 and TRBJ2-7, with 8 nucleotides matching TRBD2. Per germline, CDR1 MNHNS and CDR2 SASEGT. This CDR3 spans 13 amino acids. The V gene end was trimmed by 4 bases and the J gene end by 4 bases; junction bases not matched to a gene: 3. CDR3 DNA: TGTGCCAGCAGTGTAGCGGGACTTTACGAGCAGTACTTC. Encoded protein: CASSVAGLYEQYF.

This clonotype occurred a few times. The chain has TRBV12-3 or TRBV12-4 and TRBJ2-3, with 12 bases fitting TRBD2. After removal of 6 bases from V and 2 bases from J, the junction contained 3 bases not matched to a gene. The length of the CDR3 is 15 residues. The CDR3 sequence is CASRASGGATDTQYF. In DNA form, the CDR3 reads TGTGCCAGCAGGGCTAGCGGGGGGGCCACAGATACGCAGTATTTT.

This clonotype was recorded at least ten times. The chain is built from TRBV9 and TRBJ2-7; weak D call: TRBD1 (6 bases). V lost 4 bases and J 2 bases, leaving 13 bases between the germline ends. The CDR3 is made up of 14 amino acids. Germline lookup yields CDR1 SGDLS and CDR2 YYNGEE. CDR3 coding DNA: TGTGCCAGCAGCCAACAGGGTTCGACCTACGAGCAGTACTTC. This encodes CASSQQGSTYEQYF. The entire variable domain, with the rest obtained from reference TRBV9 and TRBJ2-7, is as follows: DSGVTQTPKHLITATGQRVTLRCSPRSGDLSVYWYQQSLDQGLQFLIQYYNGEERAKGNILERFSAQQFPDLHSELNLSSLELGDSALYFCASSQQGSTYEQYFGPGTRLTVT.

This clonotype showed up just a few times. This CDR3 is CASRTYPGVSEQFF. The CDR3 DNA follows: TGTGCCAGCAGAACTTATCCAGGGGTGAGTGAGCAGTTCTTC. The rearrangement joins TRBV27 to TRBJ2-1; D possibly corresponds to TRBD1 (6 bases). V was trimmed by 6 bases and J by 9 bases, leaving 18 bases between them. The CDR3 sequence is 14 residues long. Germline CDR1 is MNHEY and CDR2 is SMNVEV (reference sequence).

The V and J genes are TRBV4-1 and TRBJ2-1, with 10 nucleotides matching TRBD2. CDR3 length: 19 residues. V lost 3 bases to trimming and J lost 5 bases; unmatched junction nucleotides: 16. CDR1 is MGHRA, CDR2 YSYEKL, per germline. CDR3 protein: CASSQFQRGGIRLDNEQFF. The CDR3 coding sequence is TGCGCCAGCAGCCAGTTCCAGCGGGGGGGCATAAGATTGGACAATGAGCAGTTCTTC.

This clonotype was seen at least ten times. The chain has TRBV5-1 and TRBJ1-1; D is undetermined. Trimming removed 2 bases at V and 5 bases at J, with 13 bases between. The germline gives CDR1 SGHRS, CDR2 YFSETQ. This CDR3 has 14 amino acids. As DNA, the CDR3 is TGCGCCAGCAGCTTAGCCCCCTGGGTTACTGAAGCTTTCTTT. Amino acid sequence: CASSLAPWVTEAFF.